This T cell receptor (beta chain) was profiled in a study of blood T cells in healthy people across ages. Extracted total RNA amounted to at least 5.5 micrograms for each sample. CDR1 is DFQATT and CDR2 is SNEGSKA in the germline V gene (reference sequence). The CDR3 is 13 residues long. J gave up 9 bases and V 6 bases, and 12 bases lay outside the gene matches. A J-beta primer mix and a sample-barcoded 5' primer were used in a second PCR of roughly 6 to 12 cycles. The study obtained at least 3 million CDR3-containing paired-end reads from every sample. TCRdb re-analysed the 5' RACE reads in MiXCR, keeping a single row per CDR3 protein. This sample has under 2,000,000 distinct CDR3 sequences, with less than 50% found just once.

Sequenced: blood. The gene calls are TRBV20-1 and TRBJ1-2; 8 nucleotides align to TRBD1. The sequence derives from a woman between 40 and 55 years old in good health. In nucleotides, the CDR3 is TGCAGTGCGATATTCGACAGGGGAAGGAGCTACACCTTC. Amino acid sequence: CSAIFDRGRSYTF.